This T cell receptor beta chain appears in the sequencing data of a study of blood T cell repertoires in COVID-19. As for the study in general: Acute and convalescent COVID-19 specimens originated in the United States, Italy and Spain. The cDNA or gDNA used as material had been derived from T cells, B-cell-depleted T cells, or PBMCs.

V trimming: 4 bases; J trimming: 7 bases; junction bases outside the gene matches: 14. This CDR3 is 18 amino acids long. Germline values: CDR1 SNHLY, CDR2 FYNNEI. Recruited during active infection, patients (from Seattle) were subsequently followed longitudinally. The authors' processing: For nucleated cells, counts were estimated from reference gene primer amplification. Sequencing used immunoSEQ multiplex PCR; TCRdb keeps in-frame clones, though not all of them. That table supplies the V and J calls and clone size; D and trimming were determined from the DNA. The sample has about 220,000 clones; 65% to 90% are singletons.

The chain uses TRBV2 and TRBJ1-5; TRBD1 matches at 12 bases. The source is a woman in her seventies with COVID-19, enrolled during active disease. The sample comprised peripheral blood. CDR3 nucleotide sequence: TGTGCCAGCAGTGCCTCAGGGACAGGGGGCGCATGGGCCCAGCCCCAGCATTTT. Protein: CASSASGTGGAWAQPQHF.